What follows is one T cell receptor beta chain and its context. A much larger clone lies a single base off, so this may be a read error. This specimen belongs to a study of molecular identifiers for immune sequencing clone quantification. The CDR3 runs to 16 residues. CDR1 and CDR2 (germline): LNHDA, SQIVND (reference sequence). TCRdb passed the PCR reads through MiXCR, listing each CDR3 protein once. The table has about 320,000 distinct CDR3 sequences, 24% seen once. Sequenced: naive CD8+ T cells from blood, with Jurkat cell RNA spiked in. Subset denoted: FACS-sorted CD8+CD4-CCR7+CD45RA+ naive T cells. This rearrangement joins TRBV19 to TRBJ1-1; D remains ambiguous. This TCR derives from a human donor in good health. Some libraries in this study had Jurkat cell RNA spiked in. The DNA for the CDR3 is TGTGCCAGTAGTATAGTTCCCACGTTCGGGCAGACTGAAGCTTCCTTT. Translated: CASSIVPTFGQTEASF. Full variable domain (missing parts from reference TRBV19 and TRBJ1-1): DGGITQSPKYLFRKEGQNVTLSCEQNLNHDAMYWYRQDPGQGLRLIYYSQIVNDFQKGDIAEGYSVSREKKESFPLTVTSAQKNPTAFYLCASSIVPTFGQTEASFGQGTRLTVV.